This T cell receptor beta chain derives from a study of T cells in Graves' hyperthyroidism and ophthalmopathy. On the study more broadly: Blood from the periphery was taken at initial diagnosis, before any treatment. Study-level points and caveats: Most clonotypes that expanded in the thyroid above 0.001 also showed up in blood.

Turning to this clonotype: Its antigen is undetermined.

The study left out patients who had uncontrolled infection, other autoimmune disease, pregnancy or lactation. This sample holds PBMCs from under 11 ml fresh peripheral blood. The V end was cut by 5 bases, the J end by 4 bases, with 20 bases between. The germline V gene has CDR1 SGHVS and CDR2 FQNEAQ. The CDR3 totals 17 residues. The CDR3 regions of TCR beta were amplified from RNA transcripts. A first-round RT-PCR of the TCR CDR3 used the HTBI primer set. TCRdb called the multiplex PCR reads again in MiXCR, with one record for every CDR3 protein. The sample contains approximately 430,000 distinct CDR3 sequences, roughly 15% of which appear only once.

The chain uses TRBV7-8 and TRBJ2-2; D gene ambiguous. The sequenced sample was blood. This TCR was sampled from a man younger than 35 with Graves' ophthalmopathy. In nucleotides, the CDR3 is TGTGCCAGCAGCCAGGTGGATTTACGGTCCTCCACCGGGGAGCTGTTTTTT. Protein sequence: CASSQVDLRSSTGELFF.